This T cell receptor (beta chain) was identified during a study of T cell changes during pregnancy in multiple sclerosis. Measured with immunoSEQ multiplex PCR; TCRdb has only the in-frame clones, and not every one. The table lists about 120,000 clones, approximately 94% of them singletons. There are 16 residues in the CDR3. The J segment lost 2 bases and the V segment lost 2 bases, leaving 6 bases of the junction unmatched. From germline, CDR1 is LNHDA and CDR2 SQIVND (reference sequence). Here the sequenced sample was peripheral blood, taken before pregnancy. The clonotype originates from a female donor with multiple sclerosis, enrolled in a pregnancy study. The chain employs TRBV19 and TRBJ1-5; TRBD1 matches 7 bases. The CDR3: CASSIIQGEGNQPQHF. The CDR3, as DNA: TGTGCCAGTAGTATAATTCAGGGGGAAGGCAATCAGCCCCAGCATTTT.